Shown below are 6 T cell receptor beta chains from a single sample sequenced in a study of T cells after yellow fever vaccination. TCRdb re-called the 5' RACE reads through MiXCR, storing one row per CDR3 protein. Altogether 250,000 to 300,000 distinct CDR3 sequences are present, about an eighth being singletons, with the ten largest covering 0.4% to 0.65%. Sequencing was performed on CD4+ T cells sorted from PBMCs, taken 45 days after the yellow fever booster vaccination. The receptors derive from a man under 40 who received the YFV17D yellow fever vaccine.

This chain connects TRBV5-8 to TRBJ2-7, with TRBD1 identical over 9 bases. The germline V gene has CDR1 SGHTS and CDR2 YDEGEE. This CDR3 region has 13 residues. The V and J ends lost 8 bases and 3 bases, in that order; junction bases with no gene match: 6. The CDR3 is CASRGQGGYEQYF. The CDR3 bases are TGTGCCAGTCGGGGACAGGGTGGCTACGAGCAGTACTTC.

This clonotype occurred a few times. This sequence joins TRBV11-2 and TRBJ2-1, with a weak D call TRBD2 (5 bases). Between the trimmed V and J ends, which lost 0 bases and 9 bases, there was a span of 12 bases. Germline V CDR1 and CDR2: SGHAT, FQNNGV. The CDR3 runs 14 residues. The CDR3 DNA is TGTGCCAGCAGCTTAGACGCTAGCTTCGGTGAGCAGTTCTTC. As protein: CASSLDASFGEQFF.

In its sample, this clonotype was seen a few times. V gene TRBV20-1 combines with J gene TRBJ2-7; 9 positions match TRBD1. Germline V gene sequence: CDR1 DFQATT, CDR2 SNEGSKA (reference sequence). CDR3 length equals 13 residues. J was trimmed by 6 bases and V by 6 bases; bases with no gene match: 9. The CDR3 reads CSANGQGSSEQYF. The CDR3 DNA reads TGCAGTGCGAACGGACAGGGGAGTTCCGAGCAGTACTTC.

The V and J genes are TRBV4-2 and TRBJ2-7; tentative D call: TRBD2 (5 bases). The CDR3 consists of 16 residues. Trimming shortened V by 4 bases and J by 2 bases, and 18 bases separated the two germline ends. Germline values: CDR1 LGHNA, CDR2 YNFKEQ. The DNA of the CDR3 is TGTGCCAGCAGCCTAACGAGGGAAGGAGCTACCTACGAGCAGTACTTC. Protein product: CASSLTREGATYEQYF.

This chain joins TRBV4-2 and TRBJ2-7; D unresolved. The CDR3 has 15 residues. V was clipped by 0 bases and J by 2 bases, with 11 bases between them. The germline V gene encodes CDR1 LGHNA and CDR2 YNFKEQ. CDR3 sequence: CASSQDDRTAYEQYF. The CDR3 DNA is TGTGCCAGCAGCCAAGACGATCGGACGGCCTACGAGCAGTACTTC.

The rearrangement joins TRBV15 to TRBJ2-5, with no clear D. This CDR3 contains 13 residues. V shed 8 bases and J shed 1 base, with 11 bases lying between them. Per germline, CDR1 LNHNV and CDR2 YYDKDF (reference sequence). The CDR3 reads CATGPVLQETQYF. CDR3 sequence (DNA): TGTGCCACCGGACCTGTCCTCCAAGAGACCCAGTACTTC. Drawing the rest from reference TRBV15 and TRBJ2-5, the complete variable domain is DAMVIQNPRYQVTQFGKPVTLSCSQTLNHNVMYWYQQKSSQAPKLLFHYYDKDFNNEADTPDNFQSRRPNTSFCFLDIRSPGLGDTAMYLCATGPVLQETQYFGPGTRLLVL.